A single sample is the source of the 6 T cell receptor beta chains below, sequenced in a study of blood T cell repertoires in COVID-19. The repertoire was sequenced with immunoSEQ multiplex PCR; TCRdb's copy has only in-frame clones and lacks some. The data show about 320,000 clones, roughly 85% seen once. The material sequenced was peripheral blood. These receptors were taken from a human donor in a cohort sampled during active COVID-19.

CDR3 nucleotides: TGTGCCAGCAGCCAAGATTTGACAGGGGAAGGGCAGTTCTTC. It translates to CASSQDLTGEGQFF. The V and J genes are TRBV14 and TRBJ2-1; 8 bases match TRBD1. Germline V gene data show CDR1 as SGHDN and CDR2 as FVKESK. Trimming cost V 0 bases and J 12 bases; bases outside gene matches: 7. The CDR3 runs 14 residues.

The rearrangement joins TRBV5-1 to TRBJ2-2; 8 positions match TRBD1. Trimming took 0 bases from V and 3 from J; bases not matched to a gene: 7. The V gene's germline CDR1 is SGHRS and CDR2 YFSETQ. CDR3 length equals 17 residues. The CDR3 DNA sequence: TGCGCCAGCAGCTTGGCCCAGGACAGGGTGGACACCGGGGAGCTGTTTTTT. Protein sequence: CASSLAQDRVDTGELFF.

The V and J genes are TRBV6-5 and TRBJ2-5; 8 bases are shared with TRBD2. The CDR3 contains 14 residues. CDR1 MNHEY and CDR2 SVGAGI come from the germline V gene. The J segment lost 4 bases and the V segment lost 7 bases, leaving 8 bases of the junction unmatched. The CDR3 region is CASKQLRGGETQYF. The CDR3 coding sequence is TGTGCCAGCAAACAACTCCGGGGGGGAGAGACCCAGTACTTC.

This clone came up once. The CDR3 loop is CASSPSRFHNEQFF. In nucleotides, the CDR3 is TGTGCCAGCAGCCCTAGTCGCTTCCACAATGAGCAGTTCTTC. The rearrangement links TRBV11-3 to TRBJ2-1; D gene ambiguous. Germline CDR1 is SGHNT and CDR2 is YENEEA. This CDR3 spans 14 amino acids. V was shortened by 5 bases and J by 5 bases, with 13 bases between the two germline ends.

The chain recombines TRBV5-1 with TRBJ1-1, with D perhaps matching TRBD1 (5 bases). Germline V gene lookup returns CDR1 SGHRS and CDR2 YFSETQ. V gave up 4 bases and J gave up 2 bases, with 9 bases separating them. The CDR3 is 13 amino acids. The CDR3 loop is CASSRRANTEAFF. The CDR3 nucleotides read TGCGCCAGCAGCCGCAGGGCAAACACTGAAGCTTTCTTT.

The rearrangement uses TRBV18 and TRBJ1-6, with TRBD1 matching over 7 bases. The CDR3 has 16 residues. V lost 4 bases and J lost 2; bases outside the gene matches: 5. Per germline, CDR1 KGHSH and CDR2 LQKENI. In DNA, the CDR3 is TGTGCCAGCTCACAGGGGGCGGCCACCTATAATTCACCCCTCCACTTT. It encodes CASSQGAATYNSPLHF.